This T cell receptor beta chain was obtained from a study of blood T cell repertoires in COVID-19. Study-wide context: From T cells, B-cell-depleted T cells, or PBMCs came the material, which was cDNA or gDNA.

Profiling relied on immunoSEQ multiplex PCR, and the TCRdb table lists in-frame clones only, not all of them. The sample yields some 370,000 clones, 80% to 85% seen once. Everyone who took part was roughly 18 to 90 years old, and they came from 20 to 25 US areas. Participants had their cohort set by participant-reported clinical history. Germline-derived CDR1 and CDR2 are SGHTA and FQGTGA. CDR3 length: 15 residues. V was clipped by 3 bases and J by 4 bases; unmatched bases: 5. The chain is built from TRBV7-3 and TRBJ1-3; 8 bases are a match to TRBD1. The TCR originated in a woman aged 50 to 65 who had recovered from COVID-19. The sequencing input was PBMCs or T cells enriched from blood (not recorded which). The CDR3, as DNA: TGTGCCAGCAGCTTGACAGGGGCGCGAGGAAACACCATATATTTT. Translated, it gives CASSLTGARGNTIYF.